This T cell receptor beta chain derives from a study of vaccination effects on CD4 cells after COVID-19. Looking at the study overall: Before any sequencing was done, the ViraFEST assay used viral peptide pools to expand antigen-specific CD4+ T cells. Study outcomes and limitations: After vaccination of healthy people, only 1 of 255 vaccine-induced clones cross-reacted with common cold coronaviruses.

The CDR3 length is 16 residues. J was trimmed by 7 bases and V by 6 bases; bases with no gene match: 13. The germline CDR1 and CDR2 sequences are MNHEY and SVGEGT. Sequencing was performed with immunoSEQ multiplex PCR; in TCRdb, only in-frame clones are kept and a portion is missing. Of about 66,000 clones listed, more than 60% are singletons. Upon completion of more than eight days in culture, CD4+ T cells were isolated. Subjects were given two BNT162b2 or mRNA-1273 vaccine doses. None of these healthy vaccinees had been infected with SARS-CoV-2 before vaccination. As for this clone: Its cognate antigen is unknown.

The sample here was CD4+ T cells from PBMCs cultured without peptide, taken after COVID-19 vaccination. The rearrangement links TRBV6-2 or TRBV6-3 to TRBJ1-4, with 8 bases identical to TRBD1. The TCR was taken from a human donor who received a COVID-19 vaccine. CDR3 amino acids: CASSLDRGDGGEKLFF. DNA of the CDR3: TGTGCCAGCAGCCTCGACAGGGGCGATGGAGGTGAAAAACTGTTTTTT.